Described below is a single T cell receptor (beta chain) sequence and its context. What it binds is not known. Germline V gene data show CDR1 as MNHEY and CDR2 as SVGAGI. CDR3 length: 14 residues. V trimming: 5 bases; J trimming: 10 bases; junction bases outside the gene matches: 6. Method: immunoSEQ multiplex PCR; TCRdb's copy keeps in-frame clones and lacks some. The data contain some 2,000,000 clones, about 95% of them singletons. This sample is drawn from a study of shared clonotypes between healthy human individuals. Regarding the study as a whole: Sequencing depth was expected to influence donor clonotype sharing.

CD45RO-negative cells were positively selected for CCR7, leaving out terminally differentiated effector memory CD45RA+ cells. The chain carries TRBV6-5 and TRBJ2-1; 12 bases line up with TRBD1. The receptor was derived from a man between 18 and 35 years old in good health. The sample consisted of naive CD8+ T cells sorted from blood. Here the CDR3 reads CASSPGTGGLEQFF. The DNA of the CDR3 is TGTGCCAGCAGTCCCGGGACAGGGGGCCTGGAGCAGTTCTTC.